The clone carrying this T cell receptor beta chain was seen once. The sample comes from a study of blood T cell repertoires in COVID-19. Germline V gives CDR1 LNHDA, CDR2 SQIVND (reference sequence). The CDR3 spans 15 residues. V was pared by 6 bases and J by 4 bases, with 15 bases between. Produced via immunoSEQ multiplex PCR; TCRdb's table is partial and in-frame only. The sample contains a few hundred thousand clones, roughly 89% of which appear only once. The chain joins TRBV19 to TRBJ2-2; D uncertain. The sequenced sample was peripheral blood. This sequence originates from a man aged 55-75 years who had recovered from COVID-19. Here the CDR3 DNA reads TGTGCCAGTAGCCTCGAGAGGTCTAGCACCGGGGAGCTGTTTTTT. As protein: CASSLERSSTGELFF.